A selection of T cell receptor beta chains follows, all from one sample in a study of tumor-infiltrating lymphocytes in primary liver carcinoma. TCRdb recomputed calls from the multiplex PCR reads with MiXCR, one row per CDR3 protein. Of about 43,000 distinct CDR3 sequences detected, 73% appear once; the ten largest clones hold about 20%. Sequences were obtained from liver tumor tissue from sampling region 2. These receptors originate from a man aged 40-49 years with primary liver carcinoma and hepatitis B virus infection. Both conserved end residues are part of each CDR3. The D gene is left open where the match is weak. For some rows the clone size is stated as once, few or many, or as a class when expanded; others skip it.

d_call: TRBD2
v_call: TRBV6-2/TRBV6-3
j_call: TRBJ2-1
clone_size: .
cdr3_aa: CTISPNAGGPIEQFF
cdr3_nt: TGTACCATCAGTCCCAATGCGGGAGGGCCGATTGAGCAGTTCTTC

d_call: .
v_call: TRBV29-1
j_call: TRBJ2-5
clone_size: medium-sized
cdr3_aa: CSVPLGVETQYF
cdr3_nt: TGCAGCGTTCCACTGGGCGTGGAGACCCAGTACTTC

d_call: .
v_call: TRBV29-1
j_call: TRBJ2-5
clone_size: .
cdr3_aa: CSVLTCAEIQYF
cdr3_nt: TGCAGCGTACTAACTTGCGCAGAGATCCAGTACTTC

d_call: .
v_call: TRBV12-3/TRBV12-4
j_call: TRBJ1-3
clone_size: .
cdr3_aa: CAGSLGQLLSGNTIYF
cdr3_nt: TGTGCCGGTAGTTTAGGACAACTTCTCTCTGGAAACACCATATATTTT

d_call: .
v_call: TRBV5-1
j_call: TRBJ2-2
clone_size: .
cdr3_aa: CASSVLAGVDIGELFF
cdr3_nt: TGCGCCAGCAGCGTACTAGCAGGAGTAGATATCGGGGAGCTGTTTTTT

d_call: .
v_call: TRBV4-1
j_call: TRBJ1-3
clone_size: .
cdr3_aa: CAGSQLRTPGSGNTIYF
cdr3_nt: TGCGCCGGCAGCCAACTAAGGACGCCAGGTTCTGGAAACACCATATATTTT

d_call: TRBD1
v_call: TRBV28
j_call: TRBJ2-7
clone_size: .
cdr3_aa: CASSNPQQGENEQCF
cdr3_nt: TGTGCAAGCAGTAACCCCCAACAGGGGGAGAACGAGCAATGCTTC

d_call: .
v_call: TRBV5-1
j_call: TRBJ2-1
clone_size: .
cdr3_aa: CASNLTGGNEQFF
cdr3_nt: TGCGCCAGCAACTTGACTGGGGGCAATGAGCAGTTCTTC

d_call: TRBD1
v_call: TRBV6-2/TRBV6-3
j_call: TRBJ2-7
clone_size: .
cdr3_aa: CASSLLDRVHEQYF
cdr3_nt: TGCGCCAGCAGCCTCCTGGACAGGGTACACGAGCAGTACTTC

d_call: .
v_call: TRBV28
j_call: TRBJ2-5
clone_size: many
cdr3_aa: CASSLGDTETQYF
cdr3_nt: TGTGCCAGCAGTTTGGGGGACACAGAGACCCAGTACTTC

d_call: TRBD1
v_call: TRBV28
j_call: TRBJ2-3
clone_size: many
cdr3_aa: CASSFPGQGSDTQYF
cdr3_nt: TGTGCCAGCAGTTTTCCGGGACAGGGATCAGATACGCAGTATTTT

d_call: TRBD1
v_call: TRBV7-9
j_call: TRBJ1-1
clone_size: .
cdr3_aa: CASSIQTGMDTEAFF
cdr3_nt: TGTGCCAGCAGCATACAGACAGGGATGGATACTGAAGCTTTCTTT

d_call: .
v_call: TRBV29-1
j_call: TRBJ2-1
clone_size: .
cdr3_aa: CSVEEGASNEQFF
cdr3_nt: TGCAGCGTTGAGGAGGGGGCGTCCAATGAGCAATTCTTC

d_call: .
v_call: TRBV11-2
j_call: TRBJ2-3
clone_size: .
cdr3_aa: CTSSSQRDTQYF
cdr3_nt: TGTACAAGCAGCTCCCAGAGAGATACGCAGTATTTT

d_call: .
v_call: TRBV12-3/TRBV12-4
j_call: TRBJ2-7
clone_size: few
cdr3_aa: CASSRCYEHYF
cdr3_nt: TGTGCCAGCAGTCGATGCTACGAGCATTACTTC